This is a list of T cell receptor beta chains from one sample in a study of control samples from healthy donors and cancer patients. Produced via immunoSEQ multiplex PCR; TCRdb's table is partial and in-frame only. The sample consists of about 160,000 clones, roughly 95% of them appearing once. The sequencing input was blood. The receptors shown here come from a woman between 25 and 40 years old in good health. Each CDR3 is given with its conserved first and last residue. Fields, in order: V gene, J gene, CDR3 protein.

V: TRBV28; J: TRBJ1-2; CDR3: CASSLMGRLEYGYTF
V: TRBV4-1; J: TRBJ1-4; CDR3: CASSPQGSELFF
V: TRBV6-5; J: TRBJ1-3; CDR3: CASSYSGGAGNTIYF
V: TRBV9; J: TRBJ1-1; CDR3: CASSVGRLNTEAFF
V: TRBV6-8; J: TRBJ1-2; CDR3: CASRLGGQGSNYGYTF
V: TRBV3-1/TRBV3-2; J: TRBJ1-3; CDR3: CASSSPGSGNTIYF
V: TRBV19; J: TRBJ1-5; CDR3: CASNDREGQPQHF
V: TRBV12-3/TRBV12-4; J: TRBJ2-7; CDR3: CASSLANEQYF
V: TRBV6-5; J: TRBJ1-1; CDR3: CASSYLKAGEEAFF
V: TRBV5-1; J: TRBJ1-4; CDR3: CASSRDREDEKLFF
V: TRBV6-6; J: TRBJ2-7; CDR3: CASSPVGVYEQYF
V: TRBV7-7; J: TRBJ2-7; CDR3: CASSAGQGAYEQYF
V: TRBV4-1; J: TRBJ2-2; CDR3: CASSQELAGANTGELFF
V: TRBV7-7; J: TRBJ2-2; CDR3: CASSYGLAGHTGELFF
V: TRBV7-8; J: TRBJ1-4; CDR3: CASSSEQDSWLEKLFF
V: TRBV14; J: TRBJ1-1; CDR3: CASSQQGAVRDTEAFF
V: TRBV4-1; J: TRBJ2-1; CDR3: CASSPGLAGSYNEQFF
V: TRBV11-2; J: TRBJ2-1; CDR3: CASSEKAGAYYNEQFF
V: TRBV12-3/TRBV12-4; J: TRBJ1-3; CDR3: CASSQSSGNTIYF
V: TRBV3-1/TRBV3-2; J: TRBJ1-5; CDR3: CASSQASFGQPQHF
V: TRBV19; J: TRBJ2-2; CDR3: CASADLLAGYHTGELFF
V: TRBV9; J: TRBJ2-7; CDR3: CASSPGQVAYEQYF
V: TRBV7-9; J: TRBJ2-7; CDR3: CASSRVQGTVTYEQYF
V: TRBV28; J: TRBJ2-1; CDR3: CASSSPSTSGANEQFF
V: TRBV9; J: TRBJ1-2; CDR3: CASSLGGWGYGYTF
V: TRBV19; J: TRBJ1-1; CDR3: CASSIDGTAQRAFF
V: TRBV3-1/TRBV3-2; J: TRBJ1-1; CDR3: CASSPDRATEAFF
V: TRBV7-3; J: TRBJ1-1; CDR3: CASSLRTGMNTEAFF
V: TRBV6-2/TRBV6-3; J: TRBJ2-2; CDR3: CASSFEGQSNTGELFF
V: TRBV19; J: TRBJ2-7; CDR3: CASSLGQGTYEQYF
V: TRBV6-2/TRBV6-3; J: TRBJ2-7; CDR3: CASSYSMGEQYF
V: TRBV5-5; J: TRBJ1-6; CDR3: CASSLSGDSPLHF
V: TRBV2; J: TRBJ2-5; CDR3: CASQSPQETQYF
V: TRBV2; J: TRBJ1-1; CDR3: CASNMGNTEAFF
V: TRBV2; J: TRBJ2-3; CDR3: CASSAERGYTSTDTQYF
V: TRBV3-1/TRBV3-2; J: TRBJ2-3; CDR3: CASRPGPSTDTQYF
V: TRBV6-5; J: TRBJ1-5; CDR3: CASSSGRNQPQHF
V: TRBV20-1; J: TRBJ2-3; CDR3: CSASFSGTDTQYF
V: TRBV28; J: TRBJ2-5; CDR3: CASRGTSGRRGETQYF
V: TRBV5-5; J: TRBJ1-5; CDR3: CASSLGQGAQPQHF
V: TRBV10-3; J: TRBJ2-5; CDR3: CAISREGGVETQYF